The sequence of this T cell receptor (beta chain) was determined in a study of response to subunit inactivated influenza vaccine (dated by TCRdb to the late 2010s). Turning to the overall study: The study used deep quantitative T cell receptor repertoire profiling to track responses to a trivalent subunit inactivated influenza vaccine.

Library creation used RT-PCR. The listed sequencing device is Illumina HiSeq 2500. TCRdb reprocessing: public reads trimmed at Q25 with fastp, clones called with MiXCR, in-frame beta chains kept. Rows are unified per CDR3 protein, each entry keeping the most common DNA and genes. The sample includes under 850,000 distinct CDR3 sequences, with about 18% observed a single time. The ten largest clones take up roughly a tenth of the sample. This clonotype was detected only a few times. Its antigen is unknown. Base qualities are not recorded, but no much larger clone differs from it by a single base. At the junction V is shortened by 5 bases and J by 9 bases, with 23 bases in between. For CDR1 and CDR2, the germline V gene (reference sequence) lists SEHNR and FQNEAQ. From the cysteine through the phenylalanine, the CDR3 covers 17 amino acids. Only the CDR3 DNA is retained, 51 bases long and in frame from the first base.

The investigation overall reported the following: The authors suggested that each seasonal influenza vaccination may recruit only a limited number of new T cells.

The material sequenced was PBMCs from blood, taken about 5 days after vaccination. The rearranged segments are TRBV7-9 and TRBJ1-6; too little of a D gene remains to name it. The TCR sequence derives from a man aged 45-65 years who received an inactivated influenza vaccine. Donor details come from another sample of the same person, matched by shared clones. The nucleotides are TGTGCCAGCAGCCCCCCCCGCAAGGGTGCGGAAGGTTCACCCCTCCACTTT. It is translated as CASSPPRKGAEGSPLHF.